This T cell receptor (beta chain) emerged from a study of beta chain features in type 1 diabetes. Study-level information: On cell yields, gender and age, patients and healthy donors were similar.

All of the isolated RNA was reverse transcribed, so expressed TCRB transcripts were sequenced. The data were produced by immunoSEQ multiplex PCR, yet TCRdb's version contains in-frame clones alone and is incomplete. The table lists 37,000 or so clones, approximately 50% of them singletons. Germline trimming cut 4 bases from V and 0 bases from J; bases unmatched to any gene: 4. CDR3 size: 16 residues. Germline V lookup: CDR1 MNHEY, CDR2 SMNVEV (reference sequence). Study-wide results and caveats: Healthy donors had naive, central memory and Treg TCRB repertoires that appeared less similar than those seen among patients.

This clone has just a few counts. Antigen unknown. The J gene is TRBJ2-1, the V gene TRBV27, with TRBD2 matching 9 bases. The source material was central memory CD4+ T cells from blood. The receptor comes from a woman in her late teens or twenties in good health. The CDR3 reads CASSSISGSSYNEQFF. CDR3 bases: TGTGCCAGCAGTTCGATTAGCGGGAGCTCCTACAATGAGCAGTTCTTC.